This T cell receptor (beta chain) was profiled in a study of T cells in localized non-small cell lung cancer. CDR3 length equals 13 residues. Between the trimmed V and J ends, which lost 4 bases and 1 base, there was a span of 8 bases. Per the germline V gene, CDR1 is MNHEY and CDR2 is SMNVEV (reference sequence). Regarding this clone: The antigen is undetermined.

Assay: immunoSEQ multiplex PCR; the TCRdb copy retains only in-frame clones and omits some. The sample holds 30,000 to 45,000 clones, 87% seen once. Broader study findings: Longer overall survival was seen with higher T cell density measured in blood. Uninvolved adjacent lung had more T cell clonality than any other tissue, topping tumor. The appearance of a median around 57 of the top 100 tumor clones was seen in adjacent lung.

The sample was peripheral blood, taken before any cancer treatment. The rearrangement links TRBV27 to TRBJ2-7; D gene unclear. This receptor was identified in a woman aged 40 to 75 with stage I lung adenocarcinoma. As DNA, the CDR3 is TGTGCCAGCAGTTCCCACCAATCCTACGAGCAGTACTTC. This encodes CASSSHQSYEQYF.